This TCR beta chain emerged from a study of cytomegalovirus exposure and HLA in healthy donors. This CDR3 contains 13 residues. V dropped 2 bases and J dropped 5 bases, with 9 bases sitting between them. The germline gives CDR1 MNHNS, CDR2 SASEGT. As to this clone: Antigen unknown.

The study, taken as a whole, reports: Under in vitro conditions, three CMV-associated chains were confirmed as specific for CMV antigens. Most observed TCR sequences were rare, whereas some public TCRs were detected in many donors. V- and J-gene trimming in TCR beta was tied to a missense DCLRE1C variant by an analysis performed later.

Primers included in the PCR were 60 Vbeta and 13 Jbeta primers. The table came from immunoSEQ multiplex PCR; TCRdb's copy has only in-frame clones and leaves some out. Among 200,000 or so clones listed, under 90% were seen once. The sequenced sample consisted of PBMCs. This TCR was recovered from a boy younger than 10 in good health and CMV-seronegative. V gene TRBV6-1 combines with J gene TRBJ2-5, with no clear D. CDR3 protein: CASSESRIETQYF. The DNA of the CDR3 is TGTGCCAGCAGTGAAAGCAGGATTGAGACCCAGTACTTC.